The clone carrying this TCR beta chain was observed a handful of times. No antigen is known for it. Uncontrolled infection, other autoimmune disease, pregnancy or lactation barred patients from enrollment. These data come from a study of T cells in Graves' hyperthyroidism and ophthalmopathy. General observations from the study: The model's output predicted ophthalmopathy at a median of roughly 6 months prior to onset.

The CDR3 has 17 residues. With 0 bases clipped from V and 4 bases from J, the junction kept 7 bases outside the gene matches. Germline CDR1 and CDR2: LGHDT and YNNKEL (reference sequence). There were TCR beta CDR3 regions amplified from RNA transcripts. The study used the HTBI primer set for a first-round RT-PCR of the TCR CDR3. TCRdb fed the multiplex PCR reads into MiXCR, producing one record per CDR3 protein. The sample has about 640,000 distinct CDR3 sequences, around 20% seen once. Sample: blood. V gene TRBV3-1 combines with J gene TRBJ2-3; TRBD2 aligns across 10 bases. The sequence was collected from a man under 40 with Graves' ophthalmopathy. CDR3 region: CASSQEWLAGVSDTQYF. CDR3 sequence (DNA): TGTGCCAGCAGCCAAGAATGGCTAGCGGGAGTATCAGATACGCAGTATTTT.